The clone carrying this T cell receptor (beta chain) has a handful of counts. The CDR3 covers 13 residues. Between the trimmed V and J ends, which lost 0 bases and 7 bases, there was a span of 8 bases. Germline CDR1 and CDR2: SGHRS and YFSETQ. The use of a sample-barcoded 5' primer and a J-beta primer mix characterized a second PCR of roughly 7 to 11 cycles. TCRdb recomputed calls from the 5' RACE reads with MiXCR, one row per CDR3 protein. Seen here are hundreds of thousands of distinct CDR3 sequences, 58% observed once, and the top ten hold over 30%. In each sample, at least 7 million PBMCs were isolated. This sample was taken from a study of blood T cells in healthy people across ages.

This sequence was found in a man aged 55 to 69 in good health. The sequencing input was blood. The chain employs TRBV5-1 and TRBJ2-1; no firm D call. CDR3 protein: CASSLGVANEQFF. The DNA of the CDR3 is TGCGCCAGCAGCTTGGGGGTGGCTAATGAGCAGTTCTTC.